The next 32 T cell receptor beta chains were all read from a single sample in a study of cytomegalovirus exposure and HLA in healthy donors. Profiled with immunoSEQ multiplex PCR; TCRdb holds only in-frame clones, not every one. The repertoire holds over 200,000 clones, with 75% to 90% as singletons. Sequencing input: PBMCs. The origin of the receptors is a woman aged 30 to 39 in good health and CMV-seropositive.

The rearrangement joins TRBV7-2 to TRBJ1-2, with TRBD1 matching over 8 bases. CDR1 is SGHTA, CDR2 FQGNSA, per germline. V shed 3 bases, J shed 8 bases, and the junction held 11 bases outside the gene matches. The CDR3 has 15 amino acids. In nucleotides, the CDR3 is TGTGCCAGCAGCTTGGACAGGGTGTCTGGGGGAGGCTACACCTTC. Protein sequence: CASSLDRVSGGGYTF.

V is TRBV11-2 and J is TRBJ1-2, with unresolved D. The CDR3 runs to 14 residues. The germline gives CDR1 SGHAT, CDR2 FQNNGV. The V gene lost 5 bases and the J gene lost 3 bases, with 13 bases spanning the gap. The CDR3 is CASSDGRRYYGYTF. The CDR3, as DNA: TGTGCCAGCAGCGACGGACGGCGGTACTATGGCTACACCTTC.

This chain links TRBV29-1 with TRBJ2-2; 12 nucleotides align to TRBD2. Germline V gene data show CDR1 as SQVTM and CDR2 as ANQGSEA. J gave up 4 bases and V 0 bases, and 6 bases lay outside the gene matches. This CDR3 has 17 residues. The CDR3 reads CSVEEPLAGGVTGELFF. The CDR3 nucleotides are TGCAGCGTTGAAGAGCCACTAGCGGGAGGCGTCACCGGGGAGCTGTTTTTT.

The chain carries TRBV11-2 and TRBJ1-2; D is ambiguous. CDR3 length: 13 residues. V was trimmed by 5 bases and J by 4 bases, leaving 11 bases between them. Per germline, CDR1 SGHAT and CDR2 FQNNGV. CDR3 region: CASSPMTAYGYTF. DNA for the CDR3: TGTGCCAGCAGCCCCATGACGGCCTATGGCTACACCTTC.

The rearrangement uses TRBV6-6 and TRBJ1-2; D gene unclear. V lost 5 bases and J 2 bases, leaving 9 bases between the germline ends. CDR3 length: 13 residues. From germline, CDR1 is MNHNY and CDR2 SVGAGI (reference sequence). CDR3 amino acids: CASSLVQNYGYTF. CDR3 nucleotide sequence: TGTGCCAGCAGTCTGGTACAGAACTATGGCTACACCTTC.

CDR3 coding DNA: TGTGCCATCAGAGAAGGACGGGGCAATCAGCCCCAGCATTTT. Translated: CAIREGRGNQPQHF. The chain uses TRBV10-3 and TRBJ1-5, with no clear D. Germline assignment: CDR1 ENHRY and CDR2 SYGVKD. The CDR3 has 14 residues. V lost 6 bases and J 2 bases, leaving 11 bases between the germline ends.

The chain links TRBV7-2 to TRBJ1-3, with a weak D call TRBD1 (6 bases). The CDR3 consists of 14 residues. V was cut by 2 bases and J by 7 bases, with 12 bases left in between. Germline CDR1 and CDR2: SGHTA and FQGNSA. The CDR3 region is CASSLSGASNTIYF. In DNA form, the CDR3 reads TGTGCCAGCAGCTTATCAGGGGCGAGCAACACCATATATTTT.

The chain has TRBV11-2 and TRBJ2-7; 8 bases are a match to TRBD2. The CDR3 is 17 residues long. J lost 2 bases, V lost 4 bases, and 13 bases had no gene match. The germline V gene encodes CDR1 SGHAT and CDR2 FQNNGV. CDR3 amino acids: CASSSTKGGRNTYEQYF. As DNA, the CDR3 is TGTGCCAGCAGCTCGACGAAGGGCGGGAGGAACACCTACGAGCAGTACTTC. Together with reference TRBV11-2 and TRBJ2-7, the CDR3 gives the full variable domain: EAGVAQSPRYKIIEKRQSVAFWCNPISGHATLYWYQQILGQGPKLLIQFQNNGVVDDSQLPKDRFSAERLKGVDSTLKIQPAKLEDSAVYLCASSSTKGGRNTYEQYFGPGTRLTVT.

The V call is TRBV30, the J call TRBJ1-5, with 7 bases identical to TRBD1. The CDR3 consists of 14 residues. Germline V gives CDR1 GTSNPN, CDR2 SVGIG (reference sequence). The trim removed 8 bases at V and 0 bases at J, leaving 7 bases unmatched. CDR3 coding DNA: TGTGCCGGAAACTGGGACAGTAGCAATCAGCCCCAGCATTTT. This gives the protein CAGNWDSSNQPQHF.

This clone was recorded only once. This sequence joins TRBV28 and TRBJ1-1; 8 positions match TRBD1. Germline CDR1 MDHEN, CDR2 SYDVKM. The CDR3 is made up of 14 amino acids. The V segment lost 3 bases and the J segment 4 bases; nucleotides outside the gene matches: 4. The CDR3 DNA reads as TGTGCCAGCAGTTTGCACAGGGGGGTCACTGAAGCTTTCTTT. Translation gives CASSLHRGVTEAFF.

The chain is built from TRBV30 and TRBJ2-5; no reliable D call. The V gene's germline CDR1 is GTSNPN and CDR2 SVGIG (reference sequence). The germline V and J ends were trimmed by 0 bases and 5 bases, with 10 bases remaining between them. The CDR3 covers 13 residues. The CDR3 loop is CAWSVGSFETQYF. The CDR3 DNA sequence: TGTGCCTGGAGTGTAGGGTCGTTTGAGACCCAGTACTTC.

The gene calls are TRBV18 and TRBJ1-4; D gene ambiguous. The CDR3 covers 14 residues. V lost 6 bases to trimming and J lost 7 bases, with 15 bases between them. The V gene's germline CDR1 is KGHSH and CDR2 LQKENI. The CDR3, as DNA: TGTGCCAGCTCCCCGGAAGATTCCCCTGAAAAACTGTTTTTT. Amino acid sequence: CASSPEDSPEKLFF.

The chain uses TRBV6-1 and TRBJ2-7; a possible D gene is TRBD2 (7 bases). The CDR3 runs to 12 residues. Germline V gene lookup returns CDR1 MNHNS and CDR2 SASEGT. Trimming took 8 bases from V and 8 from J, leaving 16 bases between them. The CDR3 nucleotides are TGTGCCAGCGGGAGGGACATACGAAAGCAGTACTTC. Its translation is CASGRDIRKQYF.

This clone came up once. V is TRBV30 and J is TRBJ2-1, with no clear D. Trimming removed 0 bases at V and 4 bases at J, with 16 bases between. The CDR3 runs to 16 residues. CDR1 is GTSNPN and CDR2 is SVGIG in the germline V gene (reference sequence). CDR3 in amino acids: CAWSVEGTRNYNEQFF. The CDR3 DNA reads TGTGCCTGGAGTGTAGAAGGCACAAGAAATTACAATGAGCAGTTCTTC.

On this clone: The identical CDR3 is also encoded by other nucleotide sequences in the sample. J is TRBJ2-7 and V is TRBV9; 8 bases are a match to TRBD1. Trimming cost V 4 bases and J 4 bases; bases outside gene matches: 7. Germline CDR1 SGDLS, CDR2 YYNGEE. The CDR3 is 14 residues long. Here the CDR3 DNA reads TGTGCCAGCAGCCCCCGACAGGGGAATTACGAGCAGTACTTC. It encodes CASSPRQGNYEQYF.

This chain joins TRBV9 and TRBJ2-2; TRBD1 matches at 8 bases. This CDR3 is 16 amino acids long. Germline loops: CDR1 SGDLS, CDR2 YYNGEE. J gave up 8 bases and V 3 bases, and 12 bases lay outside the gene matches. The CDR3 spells CASSARTGTLLGELFF. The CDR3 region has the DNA TGTGCCAGCAGCGCAAGGACAGGGACCCTCTTGGGGGAGCTGTTTTTT.

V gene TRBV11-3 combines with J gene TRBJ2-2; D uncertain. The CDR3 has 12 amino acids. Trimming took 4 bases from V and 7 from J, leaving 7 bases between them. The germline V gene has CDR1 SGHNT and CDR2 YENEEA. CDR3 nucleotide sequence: TGTGCCAGCAGCTCAGGTCTCGGGGAGCTGTTTTTT. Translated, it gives CASSSGLGELFF.

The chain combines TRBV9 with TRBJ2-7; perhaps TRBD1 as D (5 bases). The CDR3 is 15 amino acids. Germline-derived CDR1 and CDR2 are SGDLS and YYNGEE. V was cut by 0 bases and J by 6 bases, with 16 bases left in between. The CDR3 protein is CASSVGPSQGVEQYF. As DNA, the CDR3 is TGTGCCAGCAGCGTAGGCCCGAGTCAGGGCGTCGAGCAGTACTTC.

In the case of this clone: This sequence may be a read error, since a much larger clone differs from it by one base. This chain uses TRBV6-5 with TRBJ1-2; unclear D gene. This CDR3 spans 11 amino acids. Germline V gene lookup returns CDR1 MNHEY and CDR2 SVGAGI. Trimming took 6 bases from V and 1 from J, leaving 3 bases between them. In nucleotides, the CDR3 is TGTGCCAGCAGAGATAACTATGGCTACACCTTC. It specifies CASRDNYGYTF.

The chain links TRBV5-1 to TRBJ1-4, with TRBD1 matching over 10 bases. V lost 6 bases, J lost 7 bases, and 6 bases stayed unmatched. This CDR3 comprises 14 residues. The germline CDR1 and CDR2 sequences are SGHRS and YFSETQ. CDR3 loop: CASIKGTGVEKLFF. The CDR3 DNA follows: TGCGCCAGCATTAAGGGGACAGGGGTTGAAAAACTGTTTTTT.

In nucleotides, the CDR3 is TGTGCCAGCAAGGACAGAACTCTGAACTATGGCTACACCTTC. As protein: CASKDRTLNYGYTF. The chain recombines TRBV2 with TRBJ1-2, with a possible D match to TRBD1 (6 bases). The CDR3 is made up of 14 amino acids. V lost 7 bases and J 2 bases, leaving 14 bases between the germline ends. CDR1 and CDR2 from the germline V gene are SNHLY and FYNNEI.

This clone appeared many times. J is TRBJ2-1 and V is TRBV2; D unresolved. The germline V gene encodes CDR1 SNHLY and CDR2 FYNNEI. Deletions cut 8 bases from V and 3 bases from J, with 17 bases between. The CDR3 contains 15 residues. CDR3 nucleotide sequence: TGTGCCAGCCTTGGAGAACCCACCGGCTACAATGAGCAGTTCTTC. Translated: CASLGEPTGYNEQFF.

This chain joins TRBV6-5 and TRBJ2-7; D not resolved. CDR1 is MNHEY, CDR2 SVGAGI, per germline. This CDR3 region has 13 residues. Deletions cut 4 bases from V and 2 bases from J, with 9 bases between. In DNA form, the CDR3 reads TGTGCCAGCAGTTCCGCCTTTACCTACGAGCAGTACTTC. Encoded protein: CASSSAFTYEQYF.

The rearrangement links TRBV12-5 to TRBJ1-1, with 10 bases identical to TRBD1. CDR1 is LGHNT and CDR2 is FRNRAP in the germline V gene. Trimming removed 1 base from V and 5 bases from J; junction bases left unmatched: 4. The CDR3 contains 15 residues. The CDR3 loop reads CASGLGQGAGTEAFF. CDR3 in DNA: TGTGCTAGTGGTTTGGGACAGGGGGCAGGTACTGAAGCTTTCTTT.

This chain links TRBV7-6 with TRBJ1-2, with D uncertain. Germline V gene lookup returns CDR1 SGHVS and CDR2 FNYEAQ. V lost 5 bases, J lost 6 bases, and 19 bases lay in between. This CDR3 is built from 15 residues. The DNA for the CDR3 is TGTGCCAGCAGCCAGGTAAGGGCGGCGGCTGATGGCTACACCTTC. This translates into CASSQVRAAADGYTF.

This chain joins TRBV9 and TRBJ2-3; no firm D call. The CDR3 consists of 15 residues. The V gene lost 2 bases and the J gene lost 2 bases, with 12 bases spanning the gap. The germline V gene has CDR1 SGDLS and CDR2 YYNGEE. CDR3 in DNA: TGTGCCAGCAGCGTTCTAGGCCGTACCACAGATACGCAGTATTTT. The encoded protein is CASSVLGRTTDTQYF.

The CDR3 spells CASSYGVAGETGTQYF. The CDR3 DNA is TGTGCCAGCAGTTACGGGGTAGCGGGAGAAACGGGTACGCAGTATTTT. The gene calls are TRBV6-5 and TRBJ2-3; 9 positions agree with TRBD2. The CDR3 is 16 residues long. CDR1 and CDR2 (germline): MNHEY, SVGAGI. V trimming: 2 bases; J trimming: 8 bases; junction bases outside the gene matches: 11.

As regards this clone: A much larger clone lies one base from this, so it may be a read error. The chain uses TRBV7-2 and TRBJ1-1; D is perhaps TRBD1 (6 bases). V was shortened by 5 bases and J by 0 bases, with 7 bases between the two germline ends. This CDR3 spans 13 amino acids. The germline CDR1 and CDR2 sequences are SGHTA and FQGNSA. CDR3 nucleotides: TGTGCCAGCAGCCGACAGGTGAACACTGAAGCTTTCTTT. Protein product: CASSRQVNTEAFF.

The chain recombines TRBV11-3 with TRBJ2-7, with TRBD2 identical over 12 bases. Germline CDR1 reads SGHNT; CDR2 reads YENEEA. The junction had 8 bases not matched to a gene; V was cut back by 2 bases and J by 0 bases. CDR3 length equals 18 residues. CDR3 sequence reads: CASSLPWTSGVSSYEQYF. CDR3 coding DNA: TGTGCCAGCAGCTTACCCTGGACTAGCGGGGTTAGCTCCTACGAGCAGTACTTC.

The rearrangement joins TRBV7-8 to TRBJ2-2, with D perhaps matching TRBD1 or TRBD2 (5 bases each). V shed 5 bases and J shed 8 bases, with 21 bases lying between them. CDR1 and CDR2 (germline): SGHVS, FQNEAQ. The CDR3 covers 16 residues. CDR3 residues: CASSPGEIGADGELFF. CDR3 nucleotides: TGTGCCAGCAGCCCCGGGGAGATCGGGGCAGATGGGGAGCTGTTTTTT.

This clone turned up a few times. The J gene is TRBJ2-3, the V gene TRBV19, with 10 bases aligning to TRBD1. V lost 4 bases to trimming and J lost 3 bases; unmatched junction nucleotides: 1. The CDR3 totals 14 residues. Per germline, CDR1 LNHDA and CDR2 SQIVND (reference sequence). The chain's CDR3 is CASSRDRGTDTQYF. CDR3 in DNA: TGTGCCAGTAGTAGGGACAGGGGAACAGATACGCAGTATTTT.

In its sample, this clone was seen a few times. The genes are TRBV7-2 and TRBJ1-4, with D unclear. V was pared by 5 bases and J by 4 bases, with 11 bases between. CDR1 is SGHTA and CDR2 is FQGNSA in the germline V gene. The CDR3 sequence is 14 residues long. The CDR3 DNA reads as TGTGCCAGCAGCCCTACGTCGGATAATGAAAAACTGTTTTTT. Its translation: CASSPTSDNEKLFF.